The 9 T cell receptor beta chains below come from one sample, sequenced in a study of T cell responses to AZD1222 COVID-19 vaccine (dated by TCRdb to 2020 to 2023). The library was prepared using the immunoSEQ multiplex PCR assay. Drawn from immuneACCESS, this table holds only the in-frame rearrangements with V and J called that TCRdb kept. Clones are partly lost; checked studies trace under half to an unresolved V gene and leave the rest unexplained. In all, the sample holds roughly 99,000 clones, and about 89% of those were seen once. The ten biggest clones cover roughly 6.2% of the sample. What the time point label conveys for this sample: about 28 days (+/-7) after the second vaccine dose. The starting material was peripheral blood, obtained 28 days after the second AZD1222 dose. These receptors all stem from an adult who received the AZD1222 COVID-19 vaccine.

The chain couples TRBV6-5 to TRBJ1-5; D remains unclear. This CDR3 has 14 amino acids. The germline CDR1 and CDR2 sequences are MNHEY and SVGAGI. Trimming cost V 6 bases and J 1 base, with 10 bases left between them. The CDR3 spells CASSTDGSNQPQHF. The CDR3 bases are TGTGCCAGCAGCACCGACGGGAGCAATCAGCCCCAGCATTTT.

The V gene is TRBV12-3 or TRBV12-4, the J gene TRBJ2-6; D unclear. Trimming took 7 bases from V and 4 from J, leaving 8 bases between them. The CDR3 loop spans 13 amino acids. The CDR3 DNA sequence: TGTGCCAGCAACCCGGTAGGGGCCAACGTCCTGACTTTC. As protein: CASNPVGANVLTF.

The J gene is TRBJ1-1, the V gene TRBV19; tentative D call: TRBD1 (5 bases). Trimming stripped 6 bases from V and 5 bases from J, with 13 bases between. The CDR3 sequence is 13 residues long. Germline loops: CDR1 LNHDA, CDR2 SQIVND (reference sequence). The CDR3 loop reads CASSQRQLTEAFF. The CDR3 DNA is TGTGCCAGTAGCCAGAGACAGCTAACTGAAGCTTTCTTT.

This chain links TRBV9 with TRBJ1-6; 8 bases match TRBD1. With 3 bases clipped from V and 6 bases from J, the junction kept 11 bases outside the gene matches. CDR3 size: 17 residues. Germline CDR1 is SGDLS and CDR2 is YYNGEE. CDR3 sequence reads: CASSDGGTGGFNSPLHF. The CDR3 DNA is TGTGCCAGCAGCGATGGGGGGACAGGAGGTTTTAATTCACCCCTCCACTTT.

The rearrangement uses TRBV28 and TRBJ1-3, with D tentatively TRBD1 (6 bases). CDR3 size: 15 residues. Germline values: CDR1 MDHEN, CDR2 SYDVKM. Between the trimmed V and J ends, which lost 6 bases and 2 bases, there was a span of 14 bases. CDR3 coding DNA: TGTGCCAGCAGGACCCAGGGGATGACTGGAAACACCATATATTTT. It encodes CASRTQGMTGNTIYF.

The chain employs TRBV12-3 or TRBV12-4 and TRBJ2-2, with D maybe TRBD2 (7 bases). The CDR3 has 13 residues. The ends were cut back, 8 bases at V and 4 bases at J, with 11 bases in the middle. In DNA form, the CDR3 reads TGTGCCAGCCGAGGGGGGGGCACCGGGGAGCTGTTTTTT. Amino acid sequence: CASRGGGTGELFF.

The chain joins TRBV13 to TRBJ2-7, with 7 bases identical to TRBD1. V dropped 1 base and J dropped 0; count of bases not matched to a gene: 12. The CDR3 totals 18 residues. Per germline, CDR1 PRHDT and CDR2 FYEKMQ (reference sequence). The chain's CDR3 is CASSLEAGGSRSSYEQYF. CDR3 in DNA: TGTGCCAGCAGCTTAGAGGCAGGGGGTAGTAGGAGCTCCTACGAGCAGTACTTC.

This clone occurred a few times. This chain connects TRBV7-6 to TRBJ2-7; 8 nucleotides align to TRBD1. CDR3 length equals 15 residues. Trimming removed 1 base from V and 7 bases from J; junction bases left unmatched: 9. The germline V gene has CDR1 SGHVS and CDR2 FNYEAQ. The DNA for the CDR3 is TGTGCCAGCAGCTTAGGCTCGGACAGGGAAGGAGAGCAGTACTTC. It yields the protein CASSLGSDREGEQYF.

The chain is built from TRBV7-2 and TRBJ2-5; D gene unclear. The CDR3 length is 14 residues. Germline CDR1 and CDR2: SGHTA and FQGNSA. V lost 6 bases and J 0 bases, leaving 11 bases between the germline ends. The CDR3 reads CASSRTQYQETQYF. CDR3 nucleotide sequence: TGTGCCAGCAGTCGTACACAGTACCAAGAGACCCAGTACTTC.